The clone carrying this TCR beta chain was recorded many times. Its antigen is undetermined. CDR3 length equals 13 residues. The germline V gene encodes CDR1 SQVTM and CDR2 ANQGSEA. The trim removed 6 bases at V and 2 bases at J, leaving 5 bases unmatched. These data come from a study of spatial heterogeneity in lung cancer. In the study overall: Fewer alpha-chain than beta-chain sequences were consistently detected.

The time point is: sample taken at primary tumor resection. The donors were 72 patients with non-small cell lung cancer that was early-stage and untreated. From the 5' RACE reads, TCRdb called clonotypes with MiXCR, one entry per CDR3 protein. In the table there are more than 20,000 distinct CDR3 sequences, around 2.8% of which are singletons. General observations from the study: In tumors, expanded intratumoral alpha and beta TCR counts tracked mutation counts.

The sample was lung tumor tissue, taken at surgery. The TCR originated in a male donor with early-stage non-small cell lung cancer. This chain uses TRBV29-1 with TRBJ2-3; 7 nucleotides align to TRBD2. The CDR3 is CSVLAASTDTQYF. The CDR3 nucleotides are TGCAGCGTGCTAGCGGCCTCCACAGATACGCAGTATTTT.